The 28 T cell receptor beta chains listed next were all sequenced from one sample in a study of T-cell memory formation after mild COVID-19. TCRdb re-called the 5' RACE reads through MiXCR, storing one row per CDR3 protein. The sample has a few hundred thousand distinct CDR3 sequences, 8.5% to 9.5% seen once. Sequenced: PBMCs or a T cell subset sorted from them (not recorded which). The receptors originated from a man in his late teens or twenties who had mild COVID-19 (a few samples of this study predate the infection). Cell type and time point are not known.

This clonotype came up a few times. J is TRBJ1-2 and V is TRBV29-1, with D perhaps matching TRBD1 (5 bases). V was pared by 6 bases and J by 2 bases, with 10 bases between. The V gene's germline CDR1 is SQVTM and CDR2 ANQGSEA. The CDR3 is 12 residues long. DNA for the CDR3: TGCAGCGTGGGGGACGTAAACTATGGCTACACCTTC. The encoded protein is CSVGDVNYGYTF.

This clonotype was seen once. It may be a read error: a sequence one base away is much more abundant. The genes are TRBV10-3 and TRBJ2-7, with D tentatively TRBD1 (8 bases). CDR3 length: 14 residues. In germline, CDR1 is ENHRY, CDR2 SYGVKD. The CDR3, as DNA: TGTGCCATCATTGAGCGGGGACAGGACTACGAGCAGTACTTC. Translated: CAIIERGQDYEQYF.

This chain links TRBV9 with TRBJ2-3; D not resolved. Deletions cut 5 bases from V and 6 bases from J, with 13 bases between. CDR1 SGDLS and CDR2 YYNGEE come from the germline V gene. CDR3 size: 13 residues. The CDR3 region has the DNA TGTGCCAGCAGGGCCGAACTGAGGGATACGCAGTATTTT. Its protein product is CASRAELRDTQYF.

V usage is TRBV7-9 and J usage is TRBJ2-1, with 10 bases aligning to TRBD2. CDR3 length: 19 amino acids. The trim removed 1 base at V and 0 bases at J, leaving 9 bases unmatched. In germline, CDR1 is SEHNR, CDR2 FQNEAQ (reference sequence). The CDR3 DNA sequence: TGTGCCAGCAGCTTAGTACCGGGACTAGCGCCGAGCTCCTACAATGAGCAGTTCTTC. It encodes CASSLVPGLAPSSYNEQFF.

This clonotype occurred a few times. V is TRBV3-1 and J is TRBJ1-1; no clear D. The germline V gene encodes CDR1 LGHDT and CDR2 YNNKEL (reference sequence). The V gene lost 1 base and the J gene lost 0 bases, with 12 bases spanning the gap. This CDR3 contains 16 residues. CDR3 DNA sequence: TGTGCCAGCAGCCAAGGGGTTCAAGAGGTGAACACTGAAGCTTTCTTT. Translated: CASSQGVQEVNTEAFF.

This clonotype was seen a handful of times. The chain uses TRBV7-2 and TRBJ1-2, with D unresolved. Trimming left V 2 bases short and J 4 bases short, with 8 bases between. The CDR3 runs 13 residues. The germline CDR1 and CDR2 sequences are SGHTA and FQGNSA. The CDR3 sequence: CASSLSHFYGYTF. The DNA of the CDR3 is TGTGCCAGCAGCTTAAGCCACTTCTATGGCTACACCTTC.

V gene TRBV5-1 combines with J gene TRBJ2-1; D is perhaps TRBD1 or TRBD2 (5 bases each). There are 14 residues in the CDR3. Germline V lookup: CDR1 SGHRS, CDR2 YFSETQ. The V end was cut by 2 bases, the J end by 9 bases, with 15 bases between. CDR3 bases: TGCGCCAGCAGCTTTTCCGGGACGCCAGGTGAGCAGTTCTTC. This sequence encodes CASSFSGTPGEQFF.

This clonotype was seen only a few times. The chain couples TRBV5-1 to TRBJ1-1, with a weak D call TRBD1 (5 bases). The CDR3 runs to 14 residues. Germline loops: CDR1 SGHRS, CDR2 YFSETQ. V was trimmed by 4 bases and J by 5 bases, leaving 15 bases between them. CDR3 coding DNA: TGCGCCAGCAGCCCTCAGGATCAGGGTACTGAAGCTTTCTTT. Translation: CASSPQDQGTEAFF.

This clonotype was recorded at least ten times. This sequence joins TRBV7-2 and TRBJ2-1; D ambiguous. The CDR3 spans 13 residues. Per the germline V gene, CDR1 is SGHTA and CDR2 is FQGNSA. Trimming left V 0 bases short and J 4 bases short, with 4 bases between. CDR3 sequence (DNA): TGTGCCAGCAGCTTAGCGACTTACAATGAGCAGTTCTTC. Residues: CASSLATYNEQFF.

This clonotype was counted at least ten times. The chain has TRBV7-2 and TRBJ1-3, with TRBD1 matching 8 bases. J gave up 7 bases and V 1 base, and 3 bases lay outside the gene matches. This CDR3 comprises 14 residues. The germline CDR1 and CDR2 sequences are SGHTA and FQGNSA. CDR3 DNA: TGTGCCAGCAGCTTAGGACAGGGGTGGAACACCATATATTTT. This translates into CASSLGQGWNTIYF. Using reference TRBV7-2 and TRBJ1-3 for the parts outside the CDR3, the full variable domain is GAGVSQSPSNKVTEKGKDVELRCDPISGHTALYWYRQSLGQGLEFLIYFQGNSAPDKSGLPSDRFSAERTGGSVSTLTIQRTQQEDSAVYLCASSLGQGWNTIYFGEGSWLTVV.

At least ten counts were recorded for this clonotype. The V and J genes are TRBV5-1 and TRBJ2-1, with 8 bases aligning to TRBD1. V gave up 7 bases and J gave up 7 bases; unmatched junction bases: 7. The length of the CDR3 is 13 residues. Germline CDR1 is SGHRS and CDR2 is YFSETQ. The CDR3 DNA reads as TGCGCCAGCGGACAGGGAAGCCCTAATGAGCAGTTCTTC. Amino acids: CASGQGSPNEQFF.

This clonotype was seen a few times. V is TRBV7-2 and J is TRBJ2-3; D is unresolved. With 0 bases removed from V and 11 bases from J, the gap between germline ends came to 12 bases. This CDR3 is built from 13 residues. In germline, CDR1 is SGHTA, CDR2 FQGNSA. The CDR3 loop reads CASSLAPAVLQYF. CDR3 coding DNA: TGTGCCAGCAGCTTAGCGCCGGCGGTTTTGCAGTATTTT.

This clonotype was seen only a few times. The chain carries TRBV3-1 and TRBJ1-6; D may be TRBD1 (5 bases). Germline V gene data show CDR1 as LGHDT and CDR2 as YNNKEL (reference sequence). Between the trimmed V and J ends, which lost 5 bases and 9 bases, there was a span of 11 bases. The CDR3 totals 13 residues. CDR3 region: CASSNRQTSPLHF. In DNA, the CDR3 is TGTGCCAGCAGCAATAGACAGACTTCACCCCTCCACTTT.

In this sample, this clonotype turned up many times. As DNA, the CDR3 is TGCAGTGCCCAGGGGGGCGGGTCGAGCACAGATACGCAGTATTTT. Its protein product is CSAQGGGSSTDTQYF. V is TRBV20-1 and J is TRBJ2-3; D may be TRBD1 (7 bases). The V and J ends lost 6 bases and 0 bases respectively, with 16 bases between them. Germline values: CDR1 DFQATT, CDR2 SNEGSKA (reference sequence). This CDR3 comprises 15 residues.

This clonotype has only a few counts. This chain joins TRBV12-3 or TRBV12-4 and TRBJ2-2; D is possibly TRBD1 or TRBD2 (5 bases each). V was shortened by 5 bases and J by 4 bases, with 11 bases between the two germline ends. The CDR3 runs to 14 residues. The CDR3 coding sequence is TGTGCCAGCAGTCGGGGCAGGGCCACCGGGGAGCTGTTTTTT. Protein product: CASSRGRATGELFF.

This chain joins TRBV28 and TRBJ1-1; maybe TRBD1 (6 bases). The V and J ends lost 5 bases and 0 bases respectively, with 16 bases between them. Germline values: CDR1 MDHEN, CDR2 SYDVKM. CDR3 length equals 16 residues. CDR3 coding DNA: TGTGCCAGCAGTCTCCGGGACACACACATGAACACTGAAGCTTTCTTT. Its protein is CASSLRDTHMNTEAFF.

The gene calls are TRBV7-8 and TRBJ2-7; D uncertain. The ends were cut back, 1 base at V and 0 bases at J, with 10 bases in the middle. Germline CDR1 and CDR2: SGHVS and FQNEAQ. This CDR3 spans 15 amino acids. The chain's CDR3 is CASSLGVGFSYEQYV. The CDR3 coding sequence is TGTGCCAGCAGCTTAGGGGTGGGATTCTCCTACGAGCAGTACGTC.

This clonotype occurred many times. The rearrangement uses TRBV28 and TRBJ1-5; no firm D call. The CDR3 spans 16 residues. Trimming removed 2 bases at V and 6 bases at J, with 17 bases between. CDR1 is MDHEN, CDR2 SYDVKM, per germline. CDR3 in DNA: TGTGCCAGCAGTTTACTGGGGATACTACCGCGTCAGCCCCAGCATTTT. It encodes CASSLLGILPRQPQHF.

CDR3 coding DNA: TGCGCCAGCAGTGCTGGACAGATACCTGAAGCTTTCTTT. It encodes CASSAGQIPEAFF. This chain connects TRBV10-1 to TRBJ1-1, with D perhaps matching TRBD1 (6 bases). The CDR3 sequence is 13 residues long. Germline assignment: CDR1 WNHNN and CDR2 SYGVQD (reference sequence). V was cut by 4 bases and J by 6 bases, with 12 bases left in between.

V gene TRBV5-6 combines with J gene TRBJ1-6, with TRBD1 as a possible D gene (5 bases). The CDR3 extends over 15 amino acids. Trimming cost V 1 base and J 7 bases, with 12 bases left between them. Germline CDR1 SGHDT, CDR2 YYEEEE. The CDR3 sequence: CASSLLQGVNSPLHF. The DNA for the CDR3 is TGTGCCAGCAGCTTGTTGCAGGGTGTCAATTCACCCCTCCACTTT. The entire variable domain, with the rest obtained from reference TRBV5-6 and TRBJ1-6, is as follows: DAGVTQSPTHLIKTRGQQVTLRCSPKSGHDTVSWYQQALGQGPQFIFQYYEEEERQRGNFPDRFSGHQFPNYSSELNVNALLLGDSALYLCASSLLQGVNSPLHFGNGTRLTVT.

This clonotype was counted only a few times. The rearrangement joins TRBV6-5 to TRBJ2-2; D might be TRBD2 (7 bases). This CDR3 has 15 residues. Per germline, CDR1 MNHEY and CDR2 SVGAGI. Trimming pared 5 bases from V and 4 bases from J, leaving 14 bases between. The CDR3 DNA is TGTGCCAGCAGTGGGAGGGGGGGCGGCACCGGGGAGCTGTTTTTT. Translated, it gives CASSGRGGGTGELFF.

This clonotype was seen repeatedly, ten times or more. In DNA form, the CDR3 reads TGTGCCAGCAGCGCAGGGGATACGCAGTATTTT. Protein product: CASSAGDTQYF. This chain joins TRBV7-2 and TRBJ2-3, with D possibly being TRBD1 (5 bases). Trimming left V 5 bases short and J 6 bases short, with 6 bases between. The length of the CDR3 is 11 residues. Germline V gene lookup returns CDR1 SGHTA and CDR2 FQGNSA.

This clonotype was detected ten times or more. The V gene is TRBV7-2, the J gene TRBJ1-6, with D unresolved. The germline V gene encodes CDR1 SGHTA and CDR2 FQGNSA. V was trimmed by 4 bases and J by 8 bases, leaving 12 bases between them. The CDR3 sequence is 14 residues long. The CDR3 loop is CASSWVTVDSPLHF. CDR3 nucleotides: TGTGCCAGCAGCTGGGTTACAGTGGATTCACCCCTCCACTTT.

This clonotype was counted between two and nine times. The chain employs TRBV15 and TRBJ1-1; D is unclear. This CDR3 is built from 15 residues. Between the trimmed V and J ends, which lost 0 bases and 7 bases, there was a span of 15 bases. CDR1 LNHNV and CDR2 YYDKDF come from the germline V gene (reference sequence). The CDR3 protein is CATSRDPFVADEAFF. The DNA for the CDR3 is TGTGCCACCAGCAGAGACCCGTTCGTGGCGGATGAAGCTTTCTTT.

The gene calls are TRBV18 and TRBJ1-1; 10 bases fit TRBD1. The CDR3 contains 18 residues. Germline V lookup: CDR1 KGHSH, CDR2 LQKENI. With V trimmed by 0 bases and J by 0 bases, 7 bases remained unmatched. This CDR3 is CASSPPRGQGSLNTEAFF. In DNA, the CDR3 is TGTGCCAGCTCACCACCTCGGGGACAGGGGAGCTTGAACACTGAAGCTTTCTTT.

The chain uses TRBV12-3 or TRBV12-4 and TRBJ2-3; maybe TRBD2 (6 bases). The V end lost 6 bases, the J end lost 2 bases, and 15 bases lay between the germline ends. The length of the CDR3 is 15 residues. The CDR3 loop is CASSPRRGDTDTQYF. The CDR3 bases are TGTGCCAGCAGCCCTAGGAGGGGTGACACAGATACGCAGTATTTT.

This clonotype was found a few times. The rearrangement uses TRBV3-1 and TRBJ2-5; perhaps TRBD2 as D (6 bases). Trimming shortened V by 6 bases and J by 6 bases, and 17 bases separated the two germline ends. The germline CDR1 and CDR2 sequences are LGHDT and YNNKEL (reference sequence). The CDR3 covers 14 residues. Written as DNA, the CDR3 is TGTGCCAGCAGTCGACTAGAGGCCTTGCAGACCCAGTACTTC. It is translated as CASSRLEALQTQYF.

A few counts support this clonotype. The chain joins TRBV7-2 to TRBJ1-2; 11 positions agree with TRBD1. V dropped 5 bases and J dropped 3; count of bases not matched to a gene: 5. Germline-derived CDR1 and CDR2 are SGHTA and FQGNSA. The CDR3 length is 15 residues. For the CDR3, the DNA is TGTGCCAGCAGCACGGGACAGGGGGTTTACTATGGCTACACCTTC. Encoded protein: CASSTGQGVYYGYTF.